The 31 T cell receptor beta chains in this list originate from one sample, sequenced in a study of HIV-infected patients and healthy controls. TCRdb passed the 5' RACE reads through MiXCR, listing each CDR3 protein once. The sample shows about 70,000 distinct CDR3 sequences, roughly a sixth of them seen only once. The specimen was CD4+ T cells from blood. The origin of the receptors is a human donor in good health.

The table lists this clonotype with many counts. The V call is TRBV2, the J call TRBJ1-5; D might be TRBD1 (6 bases). CDR1 SNHLY and CDR2 FYNNEI come from the germline V gene. Between the trimmed V and J ends, which lost 6 bases and 4 bases, there was a span of 10 bases. CDR3 length equals 13 residues. The CDR3 protein is CASRPQGNQPQHF. DNA for the CDR3: TGTGCCAGCAGGCCGCAGGGGAATCAGCCCCAGCATTTT.

The rearrangement joins TRBV19 to TRBJ1-3; D not resolved. Per germline, CDR1 LNHDA and CDR2 SQIVND (reference sequence). The V end was cut by 8 bases, the J end by 0 bases, with 11 bases between. The CDR3 sequence is 14 residues long. The CDR3 DNA reads TGTGCCAGTCAAGTCCGGGTCTCTGGAAACACCATATATTTT. Translation: CASQVRVSGNTIYF.

This sequence joins TRBV6-2 or TRBV6-3 and TRBJ2-7; D not certain. This CDR3 has 14 amino acids. CDR1 MNHEY and CDR2 SVGEGT come from the germline V gene. V lost 7 bases to trimming and J lost 6 bases, with 19 bases between them. In DNA form, the CDR3 reads TGTGCCAGCACCCCGAGGACCGTCATACGCGAGCAGTACTTC. This translates into CASTPRTVIREQYF.

This clonotype was detected many times. The rearrangement uses TRBV2 and TRBJ2-4; TRBD2 aligns across 8 bases. J lost 1 base, V lost 7 bases, and 6 bases had no gene match. Per the germline V gene, CDR1 is SNHLY and CDR2 is FYNNEI. This CDR3 is 15 amino acids long. The CDR3 spells CASKLGGGAKNIQYF. The CDR3 DNA is TGTGCCAGCAAGCTGGGCGGGGGGGCCAAAAACATTCAGTACTTC.

The chain uses TRBV25-1 and TRBJ2-1, with 9 bases that match TRBD2. This CDR3 contains 14 residues. Trimming removed 6 bases from V and 8 bases from J; junction bases left unmatched: 8. Looked up from germline, CDR1 is MGHDK and CDR2 is SYGVNS. The CDR3 DNA reads TGTGCCAGCAGGCGGGAGGGACGAATGGATGAGCAGTTCTTC. Translation: CASRREGRMDEQFF.

This clonotype was counted at least ten times. The rearrangement uses TRBV6-2 or TRBV6-3 and TRBJ1-3; possible D gene TRBD1, 5 bases. The CDR3 length is 14 residues. The germline V and J ends were trimmed by 5 bases and 3 bases, with 11 bases remaining between them. CDR1 is MNHEY and CDR2 is SVGEGT in the germline V gene. DNA of the CDR3: TGTGCCAGCAGTCTAACAGGACTTGGAAACACCATATATTTT. Protein sequence: CASSLTGLGNTIYF.

This clonotype was counted many times. The gene calls are TRBV5-1 and TRBJ1-1; D is unresolved. This CDR3 region has 13 residues. Germline values: CDR1 SGHRS, CDR2 YFSETQ. The V and J ends lost 2 bases and 5 bases respectively, with 10 bases between them. The CDR3 sequence: CASSFPSGTEAFF. CDR3 nucleotide sequence: TGCGCCAGCAGCTTTCCTTCGGGGACTGAAGCTTTCTTT.

This clonotype was counted between two and nine times. The chain combines TRBV3-1 with TRBJ2-5; tentative D call: TRBD2 (6 bases). Germline CDR1 and CDR2: LGHDT and YNNKEL (reference sequence). The CDR3 has 15 amino acids. The germline V and J ends were trimmed by 4 bases and 2 bases, with 14 bases remaining between them. The CDR3 nucleotides are TGTGCCAGCAGCCCGATCGGGACTCCTCAAGAGACCCAGTACTTC. Its protein is CASSPIGTPQETQYF.

The chain carries TRBV6-6 and TRBJ2-7; D is perhaps TRBD2 (6 bases). The CDR3 has 14 residues. V shed 7 bases and J shed 5 bases, with 18 bases lying between them. Per the germline V gene, CDR1 is MNHNY and CDR2 is SVGAGI (reference sequence). The CDR3 sequence: CASNLRVGLDEQYF. For the CDR3, the DNA is TGTGCCAGCAACCTGAGGGTGGGACTGGACGAGCAGTACTTC.

This clonotype was found a few times. This chain links TRBV4-3 with TRBJ2-7, with TRBD1 as a possible D gene (5 bases). The germline V gene has CDR1 LGHNA and CDR2 YSLEER. The CDR3 covers 16 residues. V was clipped by 0 bases and J by 3 bases, with 15 bases between them. The chain's CDR3 is CASSQDHRGSVYEQYF. The CDR3 DNA sequence: TGCGCCAGCAGCCAAGATCATAGGGGCAGTGTCTACGAGCAGTACTTC.

This clonotype was detected a few times. V gene TRBV7-8 combines with J gene TRBJ2-1, with TRBD2 matching over 8 bases. Germline assignment: CDR1 SGHVS and CDR2 FQNEAQ. The length of the CDR3 is 15 residues. With V trimmed by 2 bases and J by 9 bases, 9 bases remained unmatched. Here the CDR3 DNA reads TGTGCCAGCAGCTTAAGGATTAGCGGGACTGGTGAGCAGTTCTTC. Its translation is CASSLRISGTGEQFF.

The J gene is TRBJ1-2, the V gene TRBV7-8, with 8 nucleotides matching TRBD1. Per germline, CDR1 SGHVS and CDR2 FQNEAQ. J gave up 6 bases and V 5 bases, and 14 bases lay outside the gene matches. CDR3 length: 16 amino acids. CDR3 DNA: TGTGCCAGCAGCCCCCGTCGGGGACAGGCTTCTGATGGCTACACCTTC. Its translation is CASSPRRGQASDGYTF.

The V and J genes are TRBV7-9 and TRBJ1-1, with 8 bases matching TRBD1. Germline lookup yields CDR1 SEHNR and CDR2 FQNEAQ (reference sequence). The ends lost 3 bases at V and 9 bases at J; junction bases unmatched: 9. This CDR3 comprises 14 residues. Here the CDR3 reads CASSLDRVAAQAFF. The CDR3 nucleotides read TGTGCCAGCAGCTTGGACAGGGTAGCTGCTCAAGCTTTCTTT.

By its share, this clonotype is large. The chain links TRBV18 to TRBJ2-3; D uncertain. V was trimmed by 11 bases and J by 4 bases, leaving 10 bases between them. Germline V lookup: CDR1 KGHSH, CDR2 LQKENI. CDR3 size: 11 residues. This CDR3 is CAGAAADTQYF. CDR3 DNA sequence: TGTGCCGGAGCTGCTGCAGATACGCAGTATTTT. Variable domain in full (rest from reference TRBV18 and TRBJ2-3): NAGVMQNPRHLVRRRGQEARLRCSPMKGHSHVYWYRQLPEEGLKFMVYLQKENIIDESGMPKERFSAEFPKEGPSILRIQQVVRGDSAAYFCAGAAADTQYFGPGTRLTVL.

This clonotype has a handful of counts. The V call is TRBV11-3, the J call TRBJ2-1, with 9 bases identical to TRBD2. The CDR3 loop spans 19 amino acids. Germline loops: CDR1 SGHNT, CDR2 YENEEA. Germline trimming cut 0 bases from V and 8 bases from J; bases unmatched to any gene: 17. In nucleotides, the CDR3 is TGTGCCAGCAGCTTAGATTGGAGAAGCGGGAGGTTCGATAGCCATGAGCAGTTCTTC. This encodes CASSLDWRSGRFDSHEQFF.

Only a few counts were recorded for this clonotype. The chain joins TRBV28 to TRBJ2-3; perhaps D is TRBD1 or TRBD2 (5 bases each). The CDR3 extends over 13 amino acids. Germline CDR1 MDHEN, CDR2 SYDVKM. Trimming cost V 10 bases and J 3 bases, with 14 bases left between them. The chain's CDR3 is CATMRGGTDTQYF. CDR3 DNA: TGTGCCACGATGAGGGGTGGGACAGATACGCAGTATTTT.

The rearrangement links TRBV2 to TRBJ1-6, with D tentatively TRBD1 (5 bases). Trimming cost V 6 bases and J 0 bases, with 6 bases left between them. CDR1 and CDR2 (germline): SNHLY, FYNNEI. The CDR3 is 14 residues long. This CDR3 is CASSDSSYNSPLHF. The DNA for the CDR3 is TGTGCCAGCAGCGACAGCTCCTATAATTCACCCCTCCACTTT.

This clonotype was seen repeatedly, ten times or more. V gene TRBV18 combines with J gene TRBJ1-5, with D possibly matching TRBD1 (6 bases). CDR1 and CDR2 (germline): KGHSH, LQKENI. CDR3 length: 15 amino acids. Trimming removed 2 bases from V and 4 bases from J, with 12 bases in between. The CDR3 coding sequence is TGTGCCAGCTCACCAACAGGACAGTATAATCAGCCCCAGCATTTT. Translated, it gives CASSPTGQYNQPQHF.

CDR3 sequence (DNA): TGCAGTGCTAGCGGGAGGATCAATGAGCAGTTCTTC. It yields the protein CSASGRINEQFF. The chain uses TRBV20-1 and TRBJ2-1, with TRBD2 identical over 7 bases. Germline CDR1 DFQATT, CDR2 SNEGSKA (reference sequence). V trimming: 3 bases; J trimming: 6 bases; junction bases outside the gene matches: 2. CDR3 length: 12 amino acids.

This clonotype was recorded a few times. The rearrangement uses TRBV7-2 and TRBJ2-5, with TRBD1 matching over 8 bases. The V gene's germline CDR1 is SGHTA and CDR2 FQGNSA. The V gene end was trimmed by 4 bases and the J gene end by 4 bases; junction bases not matched to a gene: 11. The CDR3 length is 16 residues. CDR3 loop: CASSSPTRGLGETQYF. The CDR3 DNA follows: TGTGCCAGCAGCTCTCCGACCAGGGGGCTTGGAGAGACCCAGTACTTC.

This clonotype was recorded at least ten times. The J gene is TRBJ2-3, the V gene TRBV29-1, with a weak D call TRBD1 (5 bases). The germline V and J ends were trimmed by 4 bases and 0 bases, with 11 bases remaining between them. CDR1 is SQVTM and CDR2 is ANQGSEA in the germline V gene. CDR3 length: 14 amino acids. The CDR3 nucleotides read TGCAGCGTTGGATTGCCAGGGAGCACAGATACGCAGTATTTT. It specifies CSVGLPGSTDTQYF.

In its sample, this clonotype was seen many times. The genes are TRBV7-2 and TRBJ2-7, with unresolved D. The CDR3 loop spans 11 amino acids. The germline V gene has CDR1 SGHTA and CDR2 FQGNSA. Deletions cut 5 bases from V and 5 bases from J, with 7 bases between. For the CDR3, the DNA is TGTGCCAGCAGCCCACACCACGAGCAGTACTTC. Amino acids: CASSPHHEQYF.

This clonotype has at least ten counts. This sequence joins TRBV6-6 and TRBJ2-7, with D perhaps TRBD2 (5 bases). The CDR3 contains 14 residues. V gave up 7 bases and J gave up 6 bases, with 19 bases separating them. CDR1 is MNHNY and CDR2 is SVGAGI in the germline V gene (reference sequence). The CDR3 DNA is TGTGCCAGCAACCCACGGGGTGGGTCTGGCGAGCAGTACTTC. It is translated as CASNPRGGSGEQYF.

CDR3 residues: CATRGQGWTGELFF. The CDR3 DNA follows: TGTGCCACCAGAGGACAGGGATGGACCGGGGAGCTGTTTTTT. The chain recombines TRBV24-1 with TRBJ2-2; the match to TRBD1 covers 8 bases. The length of the CDR3 is 14 residues. Germline lookup yields CDR1 KGHDR and CDR2 SFDVKD. Trimming removed 7 bases from V and 5 bases from J; junction bases left unmatched: 5.

The V gene is TRBV28, the J gene TRBJ1-2, with D unclear. Germline-derived CDR1 and CDR2 are MDHEN and SYDVKM. The CDR3 covers 15 residues. With 8 bases removed from V and 0 bases from J, the gap between germline ends came to 16 bases. CDR3 region: CASAEVKIANYGYTF. As DNA, the CDR3 is TGTGCCAGCGCGGAAGTCAAAATAGCTAACTATGGCTACACCTTC.

V and J are TRBV19 and TRBJ2-1; 7 bases are shared with TRBD2. This CDR3 has 16 residues. V shed 3 bases and J 2 bases; nucleotides not matched to a gene: 7. The germline V gene encodes CDR1 LNHDA and CDR2 SQIVND (reference sequence). CDR3 nucleotides: TGTGCCAGTAGTATCCCAGCGGGACGTCCCTACAATGAGCAGTTCTTC. Residues: CASSIPAGRPYNEQFF.

This clonotype was picked up many times. CDR3 residues: CASSLEGPLSPLHF. CDR3 coding DNA: TGTGCCAGCAGCTTAGAAGGGCCCCTTTCACCCCTCCACTTT. The chain combines TRBV7-9 with TRBJ1-6, with unresolved D. Trimming took off 1 base at V and 9 bases at J, with 10 bases between the two ends. The CDR3 is 14 amino acids. Per germline, CDR1 SEHNR and CDR2 FQNEAQ (reference sequence).

The CDR3: CASSYPAGEETQYF. DNA of the CDR3: TGTGCCAGCAGTTACCCGGCGGGGGAAGAGACCCAGTACTTC. This sequence joins TRBV6-2 or TRBV6-3 and TRBJ2-5, with TRBD2 matching 7 bases. CDR3 length: 14 residues. J was trimmed by 3 bases and V by 2 bases; bases with no gene match: 3. From germline, CDR1 is MNHEY and CDR2 SVGEGT.

This clonotype was observed a handful of times. V is TRBV4-1 and J is TRBJ2-7; perhaps TRBD1 as D (5 bases). The V end lost 0 bases, the J end lost 5 bases, and 14 bases lay between the germline ends. The CDR3 spans 15 residues. The germline V gene has CDR1 MGHRA and CDR2 YSYEKL. CDR3 nucleotide sequence: TGCGCCAGCAGCCAAGATCGACAGTTCCAGGACGAGCAGTACTTC. Its protein is CASSQDRQFQDEQYF.

The chain is built from TRBV29-1 and TRBJ2-5, with a possible D match to TRBD2 (5 bases). This CDR3 region has 13 residues. Trimming took off 4 bases at V and 2 bases at J, with 11 bases between the two ends. The germline gives CDR1 SQVTM, CDR2 ANQGSEA. The CDR3 region is CSVGDYVQETQYF. CDR3 DNA: TGCAGCGTTGGTGACTACGTACAAGAGACCCAGTACTTC.

The table lists this clonotype with a few counts. The V call is TRBV24-1, the J call TRBJ2-2; TRBD1 might be the D (5 bases). Germline V gene data show CDR1 as KGHDR and CDR2 as SFDVKD. Deletions cut 6 bases from V and 6 bases from J, with 10 bases between. The CDR3 runs to 13 residues. This chain's CDR3 is CATSPQGSGELFF. The CDR3 coding sequence is TGTGCCACCAGTCCGCAGGGATCCGGGGAGCTGTTTTTT.